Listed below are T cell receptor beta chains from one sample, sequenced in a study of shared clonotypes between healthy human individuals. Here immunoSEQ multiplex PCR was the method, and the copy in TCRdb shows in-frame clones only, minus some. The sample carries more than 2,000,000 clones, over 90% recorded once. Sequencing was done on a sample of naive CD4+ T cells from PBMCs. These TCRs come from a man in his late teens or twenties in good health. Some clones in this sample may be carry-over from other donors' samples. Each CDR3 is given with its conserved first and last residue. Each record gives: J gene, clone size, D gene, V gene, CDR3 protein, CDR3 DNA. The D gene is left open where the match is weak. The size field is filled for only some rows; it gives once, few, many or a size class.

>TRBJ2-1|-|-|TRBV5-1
CASKGGGSSYNEQFF
TGCGCCAGCAAGGGGGGAGGAAGCTCCTACAATGAGCAGTTCTTC
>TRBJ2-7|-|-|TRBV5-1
CASSYVDGTISYEQYF
TGCGCCAGCAGCTATGTTGACGGAACTATCTCCTACGAGCAGTACTTC
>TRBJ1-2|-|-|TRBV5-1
CASSFTGNYGYTF
TGCGCCAGCAGCTTTACAGGGAACTATGGCTACACCTTC
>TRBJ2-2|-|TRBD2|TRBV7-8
CASSPLAGYTGELFF
TGTGCCAGCAGCCCCCTAGCGGGATACACCGGGGAGCTGTTTTTT
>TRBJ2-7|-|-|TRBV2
CASSETGTLSYEQYF
TGTGCCAGCAGTGAAACGGGGACCCTTTCCTACGAGCAGTACTTC
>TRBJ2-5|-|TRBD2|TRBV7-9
CASSLMGLQETQYF
TGTGCCAGCAGCTTAATGGGACTACAAGAGACCCAGTACTTC
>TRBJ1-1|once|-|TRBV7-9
CASSSQGSGTEAFF
TGTGCCAGCAGCTCTCAAGGGAGTGGCACTGAAGCTTTCTTT
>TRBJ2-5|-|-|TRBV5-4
CASSLRVGNGETQYF
TGTGCCAGCAGCTTACGGGTGGGGAATGGAGAGACCCAGTACTTC
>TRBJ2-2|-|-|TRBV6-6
CASSFGNTGELFF
TGTGCCAGCAGTTTTGGGAACACCGGGGAGCTGTTTTTT
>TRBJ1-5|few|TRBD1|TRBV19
CATKRGRGPDQPQHF
TGTGCCACCAAGAGAGGCAGGGGGCCGGATCAGCCCCAGCATTTT
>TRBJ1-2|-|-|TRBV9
CASSVGDSTDLYGYTF
TGTGCCAGCAGCGTAGGGGATTCGACGGATCTCTATGGCTACACCTTC
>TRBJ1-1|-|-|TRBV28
CASSFSRAGNTEAFF
TGTGCCAGCAGTTTCAGTCGGGCGGGTAACACTGAAGCTTTCTTT
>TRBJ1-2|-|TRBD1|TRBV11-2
CASSSDRGGYGYTF
TGTGCCAGCAGCTCGGACAGGGGCGGCTATGGCTACACCTTC
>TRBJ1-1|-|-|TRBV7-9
CASSLTHTEAFF
TGTGCCAGCAGCTTAACCCACACTGAAGCTTTCTTT
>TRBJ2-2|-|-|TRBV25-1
CASTGTPNTGELFF
TGTGCCAGCACCGGGACTCCGAACACCGGGGAGCTGTTTTTT
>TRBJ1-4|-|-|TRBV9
CASSIEGVPNEKLFF
TGTGCCAGCAGCATAGAGGGGGTCCCTAATGAAAAACTGTTTTTT
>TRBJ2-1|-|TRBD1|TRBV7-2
CASSLAGQGDEQFF
TGTGCCAGCAGCTTAGCCGGACAGGGGGACGAGCAGTTCTTC
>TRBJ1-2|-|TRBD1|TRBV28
CASSSPGQTYGYTF
TGTGCCAGCAGTTCCCCGGGACAGACGTATGGCTACACCTTC
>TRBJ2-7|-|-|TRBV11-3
CASSLEAGPNYEQYF
TGTGCCAGCAGCTTAGAGGCGGGACCCAACTACGAGCAGTACTTC
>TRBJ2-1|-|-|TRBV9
CASSVVAGLSKYNEQFF
TGTGCCAGCAGCGTAGTCGCGGGCCTCTCTAAATACAATGAGCAGTTCTTC
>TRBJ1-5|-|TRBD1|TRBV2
CASSVDRATYSNQPQHF
TGTGCCAGCAGCGTAGACAGGGCTACTTATAGCAATCAGCCCCAGCATTTT
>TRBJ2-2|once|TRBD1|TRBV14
CASSQAGQRSYTGELFF
TGTGCCAGCAGCCAAGCGGGACAGAGGAGTTACACCGGGGAGCTGTTTTTT